The rows below give T cell receptor beta chains drawn from one sample of a study of cytotoxic CD8 clonotypes in ibrutinib-treated CLL. The protocol was immunoSEQ multiplex PCR, while the TCRdb copy is restricted to in-frame clones and leaves out a portion. Among 35,000 to 45,000 clones listed, roughly two thirds were seen once. Sequenced material: PBMCs, taken at disease progression, from a patient treated with ibrutinib. Every receptor here comes from a human donor with chronic lymphocytic leukemia. The CDR3 runs from the conserved cysteine through the conserved F or W. D genes are given only for firm matches. Clone size is not always given. Where it is, it says once, few, many or a class for expanded clones.

j_gene: TRBJ2-3; abundance: .; len: 15; v_gene: TRBV5-8; d_gene: TRBD1; CDR3aa: CASSAGQGGTDTQYF; CDR3nt: TGTGCCAGCAGCGCGGGACAGGGTGGCACAGATACGCAGTATTTT
j_gene: TRBJ1-6; abundance: once; len: 17; v_gene: TRBV4-1; d_gene: .; CDR3aa: CASSLRWGGTPGSPLHF; CDR3nt: TGCGCCAGCAGCCTCCGATGGGGGGGAACCCCTGGTTCACCCCTCCACTTT
j_gene: TRBJ1-2; abundance: .; len: 16; v_gene: TRBV5-1; d_gene: TRBD1; CDR3aa: CASSLGQGQVTYGYTF; CDR3nt: TGCGCCAGCAGCTTGGGACAGGGACAGGTTACCTATGGCTACACCTTC
j_gene: TRBJ1-4; abundance: .; len: 13; v_gene: TRBV10-3; d_gene: TRBD1; CDR3aa: CAIRRRQGEKLFF; CDR3nt: TGTGCCATCCGACGGAGACAGGGGGAAAAACTGTTTTTT
j_gene: TRBJ1-2; abundance: .; len: 13; v_gene: TRBV11-1; d_gene: .; CDR3aa: CASSLRDFYGYTF; CDR3nt: TGTGCCAGCAGCTTGAGAGATTTCTATGGCTACACCTTC
j_gene: TRBJ1-1; abundance: .; len: 15; v_gene: TRBV12-5; d_gene: .; CDR3aa: CASGPMGPGNTEAFF; CDR3nt: TGTGCTAGTGGTCCCATGGGACCGGGTAACACTGAAGCTTTCTTT
j_gene: TRBJ1-6; abundance: .; len: 15; v_gene: TRBV14; d_gene: .; CDR3aa: CASSPWAARDSPLHF; CDR3nt: TGTGCCAGCAGCCCATGGGCAGCGAGGGACTCACCCCTCCACTTT
j_gene: TRBJ2-1; abundance: .; len: 12; v_gene: TRBV10-1; d_gene: .; CDR3aa: CASSRGYNEQFF; CDR3nt: TGCGCCAGCAGCAGGGGATACAATGAGCAGTTCTTC
j_gene: TRBJ2-3; abundance: .; len: 13; v_gene: TRBV6-1; d_gene: TRBD2; CDR3aa: CASKSGRADTQYF; CDR3nt: TGTGCCAGCAAGTCAGGGAGGGCAGATACGCAGTATTTT
j_gene: TRBJ1-1; abundance: .; len: 15; v_gene: TRBV5-1; d_gene: .; CDR3aa: CASSWRSTGYTEAFF; CDR3nt: TGCGCCAGCAGCTGGAGGTCCACAGGGTACACTGAAGCTTTCTTT
j_gene: TRBJ1-1; abundance: .; len: 13; v_gene: TRBV10-3; d_gene: .; CDR3aa: CAINGQGNTEAFF; CDR3nt: TGTGCCATCAATGGTCAAGGAAACACTGAAGCTTTCTTT
j_gene: TRBJ2-7; abundance: .; len: 14; v_gene: TRBV11-3; d_gene: TRBD1; CDR3aa: CASSRGQGSYEQYF; CDR3nt: TGTGCCAGCAGCAGGGGACAGGGCTCCTACGAGCAGTACTTC
j_gene: TRBJ1-1; abundance: .; len: 15; v_gene: TRBV18; d_gene: .; CDR3aa: CASSPVEGQGTEAFF; CDR3nt: TGTGCCAGCTCACCCGTGGAGGGCCAGGGGACTGAAGCTTTCTTT
j_gene: TRBJ1-4; abundance: .; len: 14; v_gene: TRBV5-8; d_gene: .; CDR3aa: CASNRMEGNEKLFF; CDR3nt: TGTGCCAGCAATCGAATGGAAGGAAATGAAAAACTGTTTTTT
j_gene: TRBJ2-7; abundance: .; len: 14; v_gene: TRBV6-5; d_gene: TRBD2; CDR3aa: CASRGSGGSYEQYF; CDR3nt: TGTGCCAGCAGGGGTAGCGGGGGGTCCTACGAGCAGTACTTC
j_gene: TRBJ1-6; abundance: .; len: 17; v_gene: TRBV7-2; d_gene: .; CDR3aa: CASSAPMERLYNSPLHF; CDR3nt: TGTGCCAGCAGCGCCCCCATGGAGCGGTTGTATAATTCACCCCTCCACTTT
j_gene: TRBJ2-7; abundance: .; len: 15; v_gene: TRBV5-5; d_gene: .; CDR3aa: CASSLNIQGSYEQYF; CDR3nt: TGTGCCAGCAGCCTGAACATACAGGGATCCTACGAGCAGTACTTC
j_gene: TRBJ1-2; abundance: .; len: 16; v_gene: TRBV5-5; d_gene: TRBD1; CDR3aa: CASSPGGTQINYGYTF; CDR3nt: TGTGCCAGCAGCCCAGGGGGGACCCAAATTAACTATGGCTACACCTTC
j_gene: TRBJ2-7; abundance: .; len: 15; v_gene: TRBV5-5; d_gene: TRBD2; CDR3aa: CASSLTSGDSYEQYF; CDR3nt: TGTGCCAGCAGCTTGACTAGCGGGGACTCCTACGAGCAGTACTTC
j_gene: TRBJ1-6; abundance: few; len: 15; v_gene: TRBV19; d_gene: .; CDR3aa: CASSIVGARNSPLHF; CDR3nt: TGTGCCAGTAGTATTGTGGGGGCAAGGAATTCACCCCTCCACTTT
j_gene: TRBJ2-2; abundance: .; len: 14; v_gene: TRBV19; d_gene: TRBD1; CDR3aa: CASNRGPNTGELFF; CDR3nt: TGTGCCAGTAACAGGGGGCCGAACACCGGGGAGCTGTTTTTT
j_gene: TRBJ2-1; abundance: few; len: 17; v_gene: TRBV6-1; d_gene: TRBD2; CDR3aa: CASSDQRRTSAGGEQFF; CDR3nt: TGTGCCAGCAGTGACCAGCGGAGGACTAGCGCTGGGGGTGAGCAGTTCTTC
j_gene: TRBJ2-7; abundance: few; len: 14; v_gene: TRBV9; d_gene: TRBD1; CDR3aa: CASSEGQGNYEQYF; CDR3nt: TGTGCCAGCAGCGAAGGACAGGGAAACTACGAGCAGTACTTC
j_gene: TRBJ2-7; abundance: .; len: 15; v_gene: TRBV2; d_gene: TRBD2; CDR3aa: CASSERSGDSYEQYF; CDR3nt: TGTGCCAGCAGTGAACGTAGCGGGGACTCCTACGAGCAGTACTTC
j_gene: TRBJ2-5; abundance: .; len: 14; v_gene: TRBV29-1; d_gene: TRBD1; CDR3aa: CSVELQGAEETQYF; CDR3nt: TGCAGCGTTGAGCTTCAGGGGGCGGAAGAGACCCAGTACTTC
j_gene: TRBJ2-2; abundance: once; len: 13; v_gene: TRBV2; d_gene: .; CDR3aa: CASRMEVAGELFF; CDR3nt: TGTGCCAGCAGGATGGAGGTCGCTGGGGAGCTGTTTTTT
j_gene: TRBJ2-3; abundance: .; len: 12; v_gene: TRBV2; d_gene: .; CDR3aa: CASESQGDTQYF; CDR3nt: TGTGCCAGCGAGTCCCAGGGAGATACGCAGTATTTT
j_gene: TRBJ2-2; abundance: .; len: 18; v_gene: TRBV5-1; d_gene: .; CDR3aa: CASSLSLSGHSSTGELFF; CDR3nt: TGCGCCAGCAGCTTAAGCTTATCGGGACACAGCTCGACCGGGGAGCTGTTTTTT
j_gene: TRBJ2-3; abundance: .; len: 14; v_gene: TRBV11-3; d_gene: .; CDR3aa: CASSLGGRTDTQYF; CDR3nt: TGTGCCAGCAGCTTGGGGGGTCGCACAGATACGCAGTATTTT
j_gene: TRBJ2-1; abundance: .; len: 18; v_gene: TRBV4-2; d_gene: TRBD2; CDR3aa: CASSQVKGTQRGGPEQFF; CDR3nt: TGTGCCAGCAGCCAAGTAAAGGGGACTCAGCGGGGGGGCCCTGAGCAGTTCTTC
j_gene: TRBJ2-1; abundance: .; len: 15; v_gene: TRBV6-1; d_gene: TRBD1; CDR3aa: CASRGDRGTYNEQFF; CDR3nt: TGTGCCAGCAGAGGCGACAGGGGGACCTACAATGAGCAGTTCTTC
j_gene: TRBJ2-1; abundance: .; len: 15; v_gene: TRBV5-4; d_gene: TRBD2; CDR3aa: CASFPGTSGGDEQFF; CDR3nt: TGTGCCAGCTTTCCCGGGACTAGCGGGGGAGATGAGCAGTTCTTC
j_gene: TRBJ1-1; abundance: .; len: 18; v_gene: TRBV5-1; d_gene: TRBD1; CDR3aa: CASSQPSGTGGQTTEAFF; CDR3nt: TGCGCCAGCAGCCAACCAAGTGGGACAGGGGGCCAGACGACTGAAGCTTTCTTT
j_gene: TRBJ1-1; abundance: few; len: 15; v_gene: TRBV10-3; d_gene: .; CDR3aa: CAISAGYLMNTEAFF; CDR3nt: TGTGCCATCAGTGCAGGATACCTCATGAACACTGAAGCTTTCTTT
j_gene: TRBJ2-1; abundance: .; len: 13; v_gene: TRBV10-3; d_gene: TRBD1; CDR3aa: CAISWDRVNEQFF; CDR3nt: TGTGCCATCAGCTGGGACAGGGTCAATGAGCAGTTCTTC
j_gene: TRBJ2-2; abundance: .; len: 15; v_gene: TRBV7-9; d_gene: .; CDR3aa: CASNWVGHSTGELFF; CDR3nt: TGTGCCAGCAACTGGGTCGGGCACTCCACCGGGGAGCTGTTTTTT
j_gene: TRBJ2-7; abundance: few; len: 14; v_gene: TRBV2; d_gene: .; CDR3aa: CASSEGGSAGEQYF; CDR3nt: TGTGCCAGCAGTGAAGGGGGTAGCGCAGGCGAGCAGTACTTC
j_gene: TRBJ1-1; abundance: .; len: 12; v_gene: TRBV5-4; d_gene: .; CDR3aa: CASSAKNTEAFF; CDR3nt: TGTGCCAGCAGCGCCAAAAACACTGAAGCTTTCTTT
j_gene: TRBJ1-4; abundance: .; len: 14; v_gene: TRBV10-3; d_gene: .; CDR3aa: CAISAGGDYEKLFF; CDR3nt: TGTGCCATCAGTGCGGGGGGAGATTATGAAAAACTGTTTTTT
j_gene: TRBJ2-5; abundance: .; len: 16; v_gene: TRBV4-1; d_gene: .; CDR3aa: CASSQPEGRSRETQYF; CDR3nt: TGCGCCAGCAGCCAACCGGAAGGGAGGAGCAGGGAGACCCAGTACTTC